This T cell receptor beta chain stems from a study of cytomegalovirus exposure and HLA in healthy donors. Whole-study findings and limits: The study found most TCR sequences rare, yet found some public TCRs in many donors.

This clone was seen more than once but under ten times. Its antigen is still unknown. The table came from immunoSEQ multiplex PCR; TCRdb's copy has only in-frame clones and leaves some out. The data show tens of thousands of clones, 84% seen once. The germline CDR1 and CDR2 sequences are SGHRS and YFSETQ. The CDR3 sequence is 12 residues long. Trimming removed 8 bases from V and 5 bases from J, with 13 bases in between. The sequencing input was PBMCs. This receptor was taken from a woman under 30 in good health and CMV-seropositive. This rearrangement joins TRBV5-1 to TRBJ2-5, with D maybe TRBD2 (7 bases). CDR3 sequence: CASRGGRETQYF. CDR3 in DNA: TGCGCCAGTAGGGGGGGACGGGAGACCCAGTACTTC.